The T cell receptor (beta chain) under discussion was sequenced for a study of T cells in tumors after PD-1 blockade. Study overall: A subset received ongoing vismodegib 150 mg daily alongside anti-PD-1 therapy. Mean per blood sample: roughly 100,000 templates (roughly 22,000-257,772), roughly 34,000 unique clonotypes.

This CDR3 is built from 19 residues. Trimming took 0 bases from V and 0 from J; bases not matched to a gene: 9. Germline CDR1 is SGHVS and CDR2 is FNYEAQ. As concerns this clone: Its cognate antigen is unknown.

Study-level findings and limits: Blood contained about 44% of the tumor's TCR clonotypes.

Produced via immunoSEQ multiplex PCR; TCRdb's table is partial and in-frame only. The profile shows more than 40,000 clones, roughly 80% of them singletons. Genomic DNA template from tumor biopsies or peripheral blood, 616 ng to 6,004 ng input. The chain recombines TRBV7-6 with TRBJ2-7; 12 bases align to TRBD1. The source is a human donor with basal cell carcinoma. Sequenced here: PBMCs, sampled before anti-PD-1 treatment. In DNA, the CDR3 is TGTGCCAGCAGCTTAGCCCCCGGGACAGGGGGCTCGAGCTCCTACGAGCAGTACTTC. It specifies CASSLAPGTGGSSSYEQYF.